The entry that follows covers one T cell receptor (beta chain) sequence. Sequencing used immunoSEQ multiplex PCR; TCRdb keeps in-frame clones, though not all of them. The sample has around 90,000 clones; about 94% are singletons. This entry comes from a study of technical replicates of blood from several donors. CDR3 length equals 15 residues. With 4 bases clipped from V and 3 bases from J, the junction kept 8 bases outside the gene matches. Per the germline V gene, CDR1 is SGHRS and CDR2 is YFSETQ. Sequencing was performed on T cells isolated from PBMCs. This receptor was taken from a human donor in good health. The chain links TRBV5-1 to TRBJ2-3, with 7 bases matching TRBD2. The CDR3 sequence: CASSQTGGGTDTQYF. The DNA for the CDR3 is TGCGCCAGCAGCCAAACGGGAGGAGGTACAGATACGCAGTATTTT. Full variable domain (missing parts from reference TRBV5-1 and TRBJ2-3): KAGVTQTPRYLIKTRGQQVTLSCSPISGHRSVSWYQQTPGQGLQFLFEYFSETQRNKGNFPGRFSGRQFSNSRSEMNVSTLELGDSALYLCASSQTGGGTDTQYFGPGTRLTVL.